The sequence of this TCR beta chain was determined in a study (dated by TCRdb to about 2015). The study in broad terms: Whether tumor-infiltrating Tregs in breast cancer are recruited from blood Tregs or converted in situ from other CD4+ T cell subsets was tested.

This clonotype was detected ten times or more. Its antigen is still unknown. There are no base qualities to consult, and no much larger clone falls within one base. The CDR3 covers 16 residues, taking in both the cysteine and the phenylalanine. Just CDR3 DNA is preserved here, 48 bases in frame from base 1. For this chain, trimming is 1 base at the V end and 5 bases at the J end, and the number of junction bases without a gene match is 8. The germline V gene supplies CDR1 SNHLY and CDR2 FYNNEI. What the research found in general, with its limitations: The TCR gene usage of tumor memory CD4+ T cells clustered together with blood and lymph node memory CD4+ cells and with lymph node naive CD4+ cells. The greatest overlap of tumor-infiltrating Treg TCR alpha and beta sequences was with tumor naive CD4+ T cells, followed next by blood naive CD4+ T cells. The validation in the larger cohort was limited to a single TCR beta V-J rearrangement instead of whole repertoires.

The Miltenyi Naive CD4+ T Cell Isolation kit was used to purify naive CD4+ T cells, and Tregs were depleted with CD25 microbeads. Tregs, naive and memory CD4+ T cells from tumor, blood and ipsilateral draining lymph nodes of five breast cancer patients underwent full-length TCR alpha and beta sequencing. Tumor tissue, along with lymph nodes from ipsilateral axillary dissection, was perfused with PBS, minced, and then digested using collagenase I and hyaluronidase. A purity exceeding 90% was confirmed by FACS for the sorted cell populations. Full-length TCR variable regions were amplified by 5' RACE PCR with constant-region reverse primers, followed by semi-nested PCR with Nested Universal Primer A. Using the ReliaPrep RNA Cell Miniprep System, total RNA was extracted, and the SMARTer RACE 5'/3' Kit was then used to reverse transcribe the RNA into 5'RACE-ready cDNA. Multiplex adaptors were used to barcode full-length TCR alpha and beta libraries, and the barcoded libraries were sequenced on an Illumina MiSeq. The original pipeline was this. Sequencing data were pooled across the five patients for each of nine subset-tissue groups and compared by unsupervised clustering of TCR gene usage. The Morisita-Horn index was used to calculate repertoire similarity, with shared sequences weighted by how much each contributed to each repertoire. TCRdb itself trimmed the public reads at Q25 with fastp, ran MiXCR and retained productive beta chains. For every CDR3 protein sequence, its rows merge into one entry that carries the most common genes and DNA. It is TCRdb's table, rather than the study itself, that gives the V and J calls and clone size. Within this sample are about 60,000 distinct CDR3 sequences, with around 30% of them counted one time only. The ten largest clonotypes hold around 2.5% of the sample.

The receptor chain draws on TRBV2 and TRBJ2-5; 9 bases in the middle match TRBD2. The sample comprised tumor-infiltrating naive CD4+ T cells sorted from the breast tumor. The sample's cell subset or site label is to be understood as: naive CD4+ T cells, CD4+CD45RA+CD25-. The receptor was isolated from a female donor with breast cancer. The DNA is TGTGCCAGCAGTGAAGGCCGGAGCGGGAGGACGGAGACCCAGTACTTC. The translation is CASSEGRSGRTETQYF.